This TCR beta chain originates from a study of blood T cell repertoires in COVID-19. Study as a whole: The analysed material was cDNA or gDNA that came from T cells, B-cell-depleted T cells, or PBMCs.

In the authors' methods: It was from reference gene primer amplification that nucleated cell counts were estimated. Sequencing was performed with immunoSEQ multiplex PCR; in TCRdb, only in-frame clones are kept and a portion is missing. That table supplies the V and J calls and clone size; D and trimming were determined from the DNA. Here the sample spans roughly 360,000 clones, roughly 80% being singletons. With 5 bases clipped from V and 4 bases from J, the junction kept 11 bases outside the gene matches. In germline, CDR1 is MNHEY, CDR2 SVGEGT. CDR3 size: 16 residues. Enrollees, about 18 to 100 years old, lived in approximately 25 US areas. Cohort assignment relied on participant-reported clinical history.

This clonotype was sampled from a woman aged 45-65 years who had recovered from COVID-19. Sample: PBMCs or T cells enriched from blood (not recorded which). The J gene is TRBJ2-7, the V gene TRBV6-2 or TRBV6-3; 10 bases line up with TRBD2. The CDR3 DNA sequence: TGTGCCAGCAGTCGAGCAGGGACTAGCGTTGGGTACGAGCAGTACTTC. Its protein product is CASSRAGTSVGYEQYF.